Sequencing of this T cell receptor (beta chain) was carried out in a study of blood T cell repertoires in COVID-19. At the level of the study: The origin of the acute and convalescent COVID-19 samples was the United States, Italy and Spain. Nucleic acid was either cDNA or gDNA, and it came from T cells, B-cell-depleted T cells, or PBMCs.

Authors' analysis steps: Reference gene primer amplification in the assay estimated nucleated cell counts. Repertoires were generated with immunoSEQ multiplex PCR, while TCRdb's copy carries only in-frame clones and drops some. The V and J calls and clone size come from that table; D and trimming were worked out from the DNA. The repertoire includes about 300,000 clones, approximately 90% of them detected once, and 4.6% sits in the top ten. V was clipped by 6 bases and J by 0 bases; unmatched bases: 3. The CDR3 runs to 14 residues. CDR1 is KGHSH and CDR2 is LQKENI in the germline V gene. The TCR was taken from a man in his forties or fifties with acute or convalescent COVID-19. Sample: peripheral blood. This rearrangement joins TRBV18 to TRBJ1-1; 8 bases agree with TRBD1. DNA for the CDR3: TGTGCCAGCTCGCAGACAGGGGTGAACACTGAAGCTTTCTTT. Translating it yields CASSQTGVNTEAFF.